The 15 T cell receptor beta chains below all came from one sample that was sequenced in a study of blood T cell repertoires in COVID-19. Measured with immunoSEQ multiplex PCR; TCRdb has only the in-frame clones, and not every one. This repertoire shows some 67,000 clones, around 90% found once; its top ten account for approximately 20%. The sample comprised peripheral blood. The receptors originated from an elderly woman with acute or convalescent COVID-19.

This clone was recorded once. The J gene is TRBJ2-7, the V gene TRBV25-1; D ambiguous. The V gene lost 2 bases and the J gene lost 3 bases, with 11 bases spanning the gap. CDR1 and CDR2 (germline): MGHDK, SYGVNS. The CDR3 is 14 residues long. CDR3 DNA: TGTGCCAGCAGTGAAAGGTCAGGTCTCTACGAGCAGTACTTC. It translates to CASSERSGLYEQYF.

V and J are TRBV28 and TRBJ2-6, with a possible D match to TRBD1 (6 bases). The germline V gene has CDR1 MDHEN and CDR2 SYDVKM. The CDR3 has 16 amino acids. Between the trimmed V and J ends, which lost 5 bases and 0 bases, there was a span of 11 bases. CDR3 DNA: TGTGCCAGCAGTCCGACAGGTTTCTCTGGGGCCAACGTCCTGACTTTC. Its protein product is CASSPTGFSGANVLTF.

The CDR3 here is CASSLTGNTGELFF. The CDR3 coding sequence is TGTGCCAGCAGCTTGACAGGGAACACCGGGGAGCTGTTTTTT. The chain uses TRBV5-4 and TRBJ2-2; a weak D match, TRBD1 (5 bases). CDR3 length: 14 residues. Trimming removed 1 base at V and 1 base at J, with 5 bases between. Germline CDR1 and CDR2: SGHNT and YYREEE (reference sequence).

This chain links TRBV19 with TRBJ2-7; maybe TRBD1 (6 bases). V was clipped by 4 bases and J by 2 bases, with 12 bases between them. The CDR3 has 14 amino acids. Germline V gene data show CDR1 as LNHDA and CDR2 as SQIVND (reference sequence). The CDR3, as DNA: TGTGCCAGTAGTACTGGACAGTTTACCTACGAGCAGTACTTC. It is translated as CASSTGQFTYEQYF.

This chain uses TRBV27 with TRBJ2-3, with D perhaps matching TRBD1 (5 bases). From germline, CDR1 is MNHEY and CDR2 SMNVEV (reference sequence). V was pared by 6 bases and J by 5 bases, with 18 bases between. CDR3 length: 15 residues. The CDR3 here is CASSLAQAVRDTQYF. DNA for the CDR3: TGTGCCAGCAGCCTCGCACAGGCTGTAAGAGATACGCAGTATTTT.

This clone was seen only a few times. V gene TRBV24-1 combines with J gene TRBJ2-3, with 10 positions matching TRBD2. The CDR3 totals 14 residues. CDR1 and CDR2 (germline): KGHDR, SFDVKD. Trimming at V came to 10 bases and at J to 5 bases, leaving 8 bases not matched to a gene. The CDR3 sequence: CATSSGRAGDTQYF. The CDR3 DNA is TGTGCCACGTCAAGCGGGAGGGCCGGAGATACGCAGTATTTT.

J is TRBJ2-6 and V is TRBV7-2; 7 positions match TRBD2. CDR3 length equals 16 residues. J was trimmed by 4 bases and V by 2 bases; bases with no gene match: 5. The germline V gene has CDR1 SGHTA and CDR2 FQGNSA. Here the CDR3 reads CASSLSAGAGANVLTF. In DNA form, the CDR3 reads TGTGCCAGCAGCTTATCGGCGGGAGCAGGGGCCAACGTCCTGACTTTC.

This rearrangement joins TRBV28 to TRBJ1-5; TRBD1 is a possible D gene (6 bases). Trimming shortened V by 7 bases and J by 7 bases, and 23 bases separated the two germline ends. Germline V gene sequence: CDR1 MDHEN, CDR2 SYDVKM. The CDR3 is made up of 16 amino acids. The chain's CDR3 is CASTQMLQGSGQPQHF. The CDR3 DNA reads TGTGCCAGCACCCAAATGCTCCAGGGGTCGGGGCAGCCCCAGCATTTT. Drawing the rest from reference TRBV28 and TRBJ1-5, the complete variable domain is DVKVTQSSRYLVKRTGEKVFLECVQDMDHENMFWYRQDPGLGLRLIYFSYDVKMKEKGDIPEGYSVSREKKERFSLILESASTNQTSMYLCASTQMLQGSGQPQHFGDGTRLSIL.

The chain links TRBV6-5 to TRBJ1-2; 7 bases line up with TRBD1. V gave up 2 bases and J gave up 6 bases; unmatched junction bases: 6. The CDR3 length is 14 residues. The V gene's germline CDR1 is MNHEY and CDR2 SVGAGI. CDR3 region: CASSYQTGVDGYTF. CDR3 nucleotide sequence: TGTGCCAGCAGTTACCAAACAGGGGTTGATGGCTACACCTTC.

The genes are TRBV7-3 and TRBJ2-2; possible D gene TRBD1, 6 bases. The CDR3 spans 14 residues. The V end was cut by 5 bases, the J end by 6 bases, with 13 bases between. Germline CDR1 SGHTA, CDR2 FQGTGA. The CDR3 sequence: CASSLNRVAGELFF. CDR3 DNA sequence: TGTGCCAGCAGCCTAAACAGGGTGGCCGGGGAGCTGTTTTTT.

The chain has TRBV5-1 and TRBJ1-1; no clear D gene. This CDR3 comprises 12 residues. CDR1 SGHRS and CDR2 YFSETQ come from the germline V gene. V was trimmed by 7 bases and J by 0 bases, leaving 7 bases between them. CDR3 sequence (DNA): TGCGCCAGCGGAACAGTGAACACTGAAGCTTTCTTT. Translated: CASGTVNTEAFF.

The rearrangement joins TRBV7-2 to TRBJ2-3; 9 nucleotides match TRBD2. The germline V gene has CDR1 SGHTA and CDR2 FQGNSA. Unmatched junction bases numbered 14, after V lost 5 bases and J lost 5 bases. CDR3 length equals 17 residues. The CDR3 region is CASSRTRGSGRLDTQYF. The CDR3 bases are TGTGCCAGCAGCCGCACCCGGGGTAGCGGGAGATTAGATACGCAGTATTTT.

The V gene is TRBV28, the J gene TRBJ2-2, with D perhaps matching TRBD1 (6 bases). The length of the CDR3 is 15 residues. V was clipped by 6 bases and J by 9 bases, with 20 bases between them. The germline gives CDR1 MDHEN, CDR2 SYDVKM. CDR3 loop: CASRPGTNDGRELFF. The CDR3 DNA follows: TGTGCCAGCAGGCCCGGGACAAACGACGGCCGGGAGCTGTTTTTT.

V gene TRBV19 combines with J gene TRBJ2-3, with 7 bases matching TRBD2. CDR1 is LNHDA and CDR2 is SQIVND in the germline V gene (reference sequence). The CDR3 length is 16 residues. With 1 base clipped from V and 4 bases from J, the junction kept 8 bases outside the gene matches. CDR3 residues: CASSIGAGVGSDTQYF. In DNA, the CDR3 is TGTGCCAGTAGTATAGGTGCGGGAGTAGGCTCAGATACGCAGTATTTT.

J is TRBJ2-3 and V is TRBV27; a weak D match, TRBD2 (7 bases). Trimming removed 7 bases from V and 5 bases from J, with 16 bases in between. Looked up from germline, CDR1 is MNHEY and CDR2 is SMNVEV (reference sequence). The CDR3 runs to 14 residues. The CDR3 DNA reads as TGTGCCAGCATCGAGGGGGGGAGGCGAGATACGCAGTATTTT. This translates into CASIEGGRRDTQYF.